In this sample, the clone carrying this T cell receptor beta chain turned up a few times. What it binds is not known. Oncomine TCR Beta short-read sequencing was applied to DNA from cultured CD4+ T cells. The source of extracted genomic DNA was cultured CD4+ T cells. From the PCR reads, TCRdb called clonotypes with MiXCR, one entry per CDR3 protein. The profile shows about 15,000 distinct CDR3 sequences, just under 65% of them singletons. These data come from a study of vaccination and CD4 T cells after COVID-19. Study in general: The convalescents were made up of six males and four females, two of whom were Hispanic.

J was trimmed by 3 bases and V by 1 base; bases with no gene match: 3. The CDR3 length is 15 residues. Germline V gives CDR1 MNHEY, CDR2 SMNVEV (reference sequence). Noted treatment: roughly 10-day PBMC culture with coronavirus spike peptide pools or control peptides (ViraFEST assay). The study, taken as a whole, reports: Convalescent patients' vaccine-specific clones were spike mono-reactive in 304 of 307 cases.

The sequenced sample was CD4+ T cells from blood, cultured in vitro. The clonotype was recovered from a human donor who had recovered from COVID-19. The chain couples TRBV27 to TRBJ1-5; 7 positions match TRBD1. In nucleotides, the CDR3 is TGTGCCAGCAGTTTATGGGGACAGATCAATCAGCCCCAGCATTTT. Its protein is CASSLWGQINQPQHF.